Detailed here is one T cell receptor (beta chain). The antigen is unknown. Second-dose intervals of approximately 4 or approximately 12 weeks were pooled. Germline V CDR1 and CDR2: SGDLS, YYNGEE. V was pared by 9 bases and J by 6 bases, with 14 bases of the junction left unmatched. The CDR3 length is 15 residues. The sample belongs to a study of T cell responses to AZD1222 COVID-19 vaccine. The table came from immunoSEQ multiplex PCR; TCRdb's copy has only in-frame clones and leaves some out. The sample lists 150,000 to 200,000 clones, about 90% occurring once. Study-wide findings and caveats: A reported finding is that nearly half of spike-specific TCRs target unmutated variant regions. In a largely white British group with more females than males, clonal diversity was possibly underestimated.

The receptor's source is an adult who received the AZD1222 COVID-19 vaccine. The sample consisted of peripheral blood, taken 28 days after the second AZD1222 dose. V and J are TRBV9 and TRBJ1-5; 8 bases align to TRBD1. The CDR3 DNA sequence: TGTGCCACCGCCGGCAGGGGGCACGGGTGTCAGCCCCAGCATTTT. Translation: CATAGRGHGCQPQHF.